These 21 T cell receptor beta chains came from one sample sequenced in a study of CD8 T cells in ankylosing spondylitis. General study results and limits: What appeared characteristic of ankylosing spondylitis blood was a TCR beta motif of 7 or 8 highly homologous variants.

The antigens these receptors bind are not known. Via MiXCR, TCRdb re-called the 5' RACE reads, giving one row per CDR3 protein. The sample lists around 440,000 distinct CDR3 sequences, about 15% occurring once. The sequenced material came from blood, either unsorted or a sorted T cell fraction (not recorded which). These receptors were taken from a male donor with ankylosing spondylitis.

The chain links TRBV5-5 to TRBJ2-5, with D uncertain. There are 15 residues in the CDR3. Germline loops: CDR1 SGHKS, CDR2 YYEKEE (reference sequence). Trimming pared 0 bases from V and 0 bases from J, leaving 9 bases between. The CDR3 loop reads CASSLEVGNQETQYF. For the CDR3, the DNA is TGTGCCAGCAGCTTGGAGGTAGGCAACCAAGAGACCCAGTACTTC.

The table lists this clonotype with a few counts. The rearrangement uses TRBV12-3 or TRBV12-4 and TRBJ1-1, with TRBD1 identical over 7 bases. The V and J ends lost 11 bases and 4 bases, in that order; junction bases with no gene match: 13. This CDR3 has 14 amino acids. The CDR3 loop is CAAASRDSPTEAFF. DNA of the CDR3: TGTGCCGCCGCCTCCCGGGACAGCCCCACTGAAGCTTTCTTT.

This clonotype was seen ten or more times. The rearrangement joins TRBV27 to TRBJ2-1; D is perhaps TRBD1 (5 bases). V dropped 5 bases and J dropped 9 bases, with 11 bases sitting between them. Germline values: CDR1 MNHEY, CDR2 SMNVEV (reference sequence). This CDR3 is 12 amino acids long. The CDR3 is CASSKTALEQFF. In nucleotides, the CDR3 is TGTGCCAGCAGTAAGACAGCCCTTGAGCAGTTCTTC.

A few counts support this clonotype. The chain carries TRBV20-1 and TRBJ2-1, with 10 bases identical to TRBD2. CDR1 is DFQATT, CDR2 SNEGSKA, per germline (reference sequence). Trimming took 3 bases from V and 3 from J; bases not matched to a gene: 8. This CDR3 region has 16 residues. The CDR3 DNA is TGCAGTGCTAGTGGGAGCGGGAGGGTGGGCTACAATGAGCAGTTCTTC. Its translation is CSASGSGRVGYNEQFF.

V gene TRBV3-1 combines with J gene TRBJ1-1, with 10 nucleotides matching TRBD1. J was trimmed by 5 bases and V by 4 bases; bases with no gene match: 4. The CDR3 is made up of 14 amino acids. Germline V gene sequence: CDR1 LGHDT, CDR2 YNNKEL (reference sequence). The CDR3 coding sequence is TGTGCCAGCAGCCGCCCGGGACAGGGGACTGAAGCTTTCTTT. Protein sequence: CASSRPGQGTEAFF.

In its sample, this clonotype was seen a few times. The gene calls are TRBV15 and TRBJ1-2, with D hard to call. The germline V gene encodes CDR1 LNHNV and CDR2 YYDKDF (reference sequence). The CDR3 has 15 residues. The V end was cut by 1 base, the J end by 4 bases, with 13 bases between. The DNA of the CDR3 is TGTGCCACCAGCAGAGTACCGGATAGATCCTATGGCTACACCTTC. Protein sequence: CATSRVPDRSYGYTF.

The V call is TRBV19, the J call TRBJ1-1; 7 bases map to TRBD1. V was clipped by 2 bases and J by 3 bases; unmatched bases: 6. Germline V CDR1 and CDR2: LNHDA, SQIVND (reference sequence). The CDR3 sequence is 15 residues long. In DNA, the CDR3 is TGTGCCAGTAGTATAATTCGGCAGGGGGACACTGAAGCTTTCTTT. This sequence encodes CASSIIRQGDTEAFF.

The chain couples TRBV21-1 to TRBJ1-1; TRBD1 is the table's D call, not checked against the DNA. TRBV21-1 is a recognized pseudogene. CDR3 length: 18 residues. The CDR3 coding sequence is TGTGCCAGCAGCATATCTACCTTGGGCCGCCGAATGAACACTGAAGCTTTCTTT. It is translated as CASSISTLGRRMNTEAFF.

This clonotype was observed many times. This chain connects TRBV12-3 or TRBV12-4 to TRBJ2-5, with unresolved D. The V gene lost 2 bases and the J gene lost 4 bases, with 5 bases spanning the gap. This CDR3 has 12 amino acids. The CDR3 is CASSLRTETQYF. CDR3 in DNA: TGTGCCAGCAGTTTACGGACAGAGACCCAGTACTTC.

V usage is TRBV23-1 and J usage is TRBJ1-5, with a tentative D call TRBD1 (6 bases). TRBV23-1 is known as an ORF, though its function is uncertain. V lost 6 bases and J lost 2, with 26 bases in between. The CDR3 loop spans 19 amino acids. CDR3 in DNA: TGCGCCAGCAGGCGAGAAGCTACAGGGAAAGGGTTGCGCAATCAGCCCCAGCATTTT. It encodes CASRREATGKGLRNQPQHF.

J is TRBJ1-2 and V is TRBV28, with TRBD1 identical over 8 bases. V lost 6 bases, J lost 8 bases, and 14 bases stayed unmatched. This CDR3 comprises 15 residues. CDR1 and CDR2 (germline): MDHEN, SYDVKM. This chain's CDR3 is CASRTPRQGMWGYTF. The CDR3 coding sequence is TGTGCCAGCAGGACTCCTCGACAGGGGATGTGGGGCTACACCTTC.

This clonotype was picked up a small number of times. The rearrangement uses TRBV6-1 and TRBJ1-1; D remains unclear. Germline V gives CDR1 MNHNS, CDR2 SASEGT. CDR3 size: 11 residues. The V end lost 6 bases, the J end lost 7 bases, and 9 bases lay between the germline ends. This CDR3 is CASSLHFEAFF. CDR3 in DNA: TGTGCCAGCAGCCTACATTTTGAAGCTTTCTTT.

This clonotype has a handful of counts. The V call is TRBV4-1, the J call TRBJ2-3, with D perhaps given as TRBD1 or TRBD2 (6 bases each). The ends were cut back, 0 bases at V and 0 bases at J, with 13 bases in the middle. CDR1 and CDR2 from the germline V gene are MGHRA and YSYEKL. The CDR3 has 17 amino acids. The CDR3 region is CASSQDRAGTSTDTQYF. The CDR3 DNA reads TGCGCCAGCAGCCAAGATCGGGCGGGGACAAGCACAGATACGCAGTATTTT.

The rearrangement uses TRBV14 and TRBJ1-3; a possible D gene is TRBD1 (5 bases). V lost 6 bases, J lost 3 bases, and 21 bases lay in between. The germline V gene has CDR1 SGHDN and CDR2 FVKESK. This CDR3 region has 17 residues. The CDR3 nucleotides are TGTGCCAGCAGACGACAGACCCTTACCCCGCTTGGAAACACCATATATTTT. It translates to CASRRQTLTPLGNTIYF.

This clonotype was counted at least ten times. The rearrangement joins TRBV4-2 to TRBJ1-6; D gene uncertain. The CDR3 has 18 residues. The germline V and J ends were trimmed by 4 bases and 0 bases, with 16 bases remaining between them. From germline, CDR1 is LGHNA and CDR2 YNFKEQ. CDR3 residues: CASSPNYEGSSYNSPLHF. The CDR3 bases are TGTGCCAGCAGCCCTAATTATGAGGGAAGCTCCTATAATTCACCCCTCCACTTT.

The V call is TRBV4-1, the J call TRBJ1-2; weak D call: TRBD1 (6 bases). The V and J ends lost 4 bases and 8 bases respectively, with 14 bases between them. CDR1 and CDR2 (germline): MGHRA, YSYEKL. The CDR3 sequence is 13 residues long. CDR3 coding DNA: TGCGCCAGCAGCCGGGAACCAGGGGCGGGCTACACCTTC. Translation: CASSREPGAGYTF.

The CDR3 sequence: CASSQLGTEAFF. The CDR3 DNA reads TGTGCCAGCAGCCAATTAGGCACTGAAGCTTTCTTT. The chain combines TRBV3-1 with TRBJ1-1; D uncertain. The CDR3 spans 12 residues. V lost 2 bases, J lost 4 bases, and 5 bases lay in between. Per the germline V gene, CDR1 is LGHDT and CDR2 is YNNKEL (reference sequence).

This clonotype was found a few times. The chain recombines TRBV5-6 with TRBJ2-4, with 9 bases identical to TRBD1. V lost 4 bases, J lost 15 bases, and 11 bases stayed unmatched. CDR3 length: 13 amino acids. Germline V gene sequence: CDR1 SGHDT, CDR2 YYEEEE. CDR3 DNA: TGTGCCAGCAGCCTCCCCCGGGACAGGGCGCTGTACTTC. Its protein product is CASSLPRDRALYF.

This clonotype was seen a handful of times. This sequence joins TRBV11-3 and TRBJ2-2, with 13 bases fitting TRBD2. In germline, CDR1 is SGHNT, CDR2 YENEEA. The CDR3 runs 17 residues. J gave up 2 bases and V 5 bases, and 5 bases lay outside the gene matches. CDR3 in amino acids: CASSGTSGRANTGELFF. The CDR3 DNA reads TGTGCCAGCAGCGGAACTAGCGGGAGGGCCAACACCGGGGAGCTGTTTTTT.

This chain joins TRBV7-8 and TRBJ2-7; TRBD2 agrees at 8 bases. The CDR3 contains 18 residues. The ends lost 5 bases at V and 0 bases at J; junction bases unmatched: 15. CDR1 is SGHVS and CDR2 is FQNEAQ in the germline V gene. The CDR3 loop reads CASSLRAPPGLGSYEQYF. For the CDR3, the DNA is TGTGCCAGCAGCCTCAGGGCCCCGCCGGGACTAGGCTCCTACGAGCAGTACTTC.

This chain joins TRBV12-3 or TRBV12-4 and TRBJ1-5; 9 bases match TRBD1. This CDR3 has 17 residues. J gave up 2 bases and V 6 bases, and 11 bases lay outside the gene matches. In DNA, the CDR3 is TGTGCCAGCAGCCCACGCCGGGACAGGGATGGCAATCAGCCCCAGCATTTT. Protein product: CASSPRRDRDGNQPQHF.